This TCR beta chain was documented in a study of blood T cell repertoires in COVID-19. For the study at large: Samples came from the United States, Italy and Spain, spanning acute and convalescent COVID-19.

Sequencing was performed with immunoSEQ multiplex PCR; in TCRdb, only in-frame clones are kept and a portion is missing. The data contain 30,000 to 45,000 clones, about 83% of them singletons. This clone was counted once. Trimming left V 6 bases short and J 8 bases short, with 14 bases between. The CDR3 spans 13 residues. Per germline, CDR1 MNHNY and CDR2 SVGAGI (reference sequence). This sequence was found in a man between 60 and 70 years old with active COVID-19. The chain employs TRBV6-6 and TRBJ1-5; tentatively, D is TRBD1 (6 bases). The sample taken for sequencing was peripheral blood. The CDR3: CASSPRGNEPQHF. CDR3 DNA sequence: TGTGCCAGCAGCCCTAGGGGGAATGAGCCCCAGCATTTT.